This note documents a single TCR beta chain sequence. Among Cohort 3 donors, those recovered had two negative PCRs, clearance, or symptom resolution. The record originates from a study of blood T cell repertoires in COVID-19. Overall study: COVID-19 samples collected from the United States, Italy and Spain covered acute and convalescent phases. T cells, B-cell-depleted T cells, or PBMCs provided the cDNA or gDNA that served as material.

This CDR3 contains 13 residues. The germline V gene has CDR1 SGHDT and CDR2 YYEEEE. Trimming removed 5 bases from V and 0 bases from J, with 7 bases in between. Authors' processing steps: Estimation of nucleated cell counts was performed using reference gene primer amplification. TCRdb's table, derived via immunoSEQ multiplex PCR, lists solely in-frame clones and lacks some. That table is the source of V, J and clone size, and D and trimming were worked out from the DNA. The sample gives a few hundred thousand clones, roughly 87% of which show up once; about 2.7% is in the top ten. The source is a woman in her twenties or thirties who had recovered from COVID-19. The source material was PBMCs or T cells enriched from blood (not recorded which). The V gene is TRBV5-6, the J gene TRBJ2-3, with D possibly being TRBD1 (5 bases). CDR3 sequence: CASSRGSTDTQYF. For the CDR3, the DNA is TGTGCCAGCAGTAGGGGTAGCACAGATACGCAGTATTTT.